The 27 T cell receptor beta chains below all came from one sample that was sequenced in a study of blood T cells in healthy people across ages. Together with a sample-barcoded 5' primer, a J-beta primer mix was included in a second PCR lasting 7 to 11 cycles. TCRdb fed the 5' RACE reads into MiXCR, producing one record per CDR3 protein. The data hold 1,800,000 or so distinct CDR3 sequences, with more than 35% observed a single time. Material: blood. These receptor sequences come from a human donor in good health.

CDR3 in DNA: TGTGCCAGCAGCTTGGGGGTGGGCAAAGCCAAAAACATTCAGTACTTC. Its protein is CASSLGVGKAKNIQYF. The chain has TRBV7-9 and TRBJ2-4, with D perhaps assigned TRBD1 or TRBD2 (5 bases each). Trimming shortened V by 3 bases and J by 0 bases, and 12 bases separated the two germline ends. This CDR3 is built from 16 residues. Germline CDR1 and CDR2: SEHNR and FQNEAQ (reference sequence).

The chain uses TRBV15 and TRBJ2-5, with D possibly matching TRBD2 (5 bases). V was trimmed by 3 bases and J by 7 bases, leaving 12 bases between them. This CDR3 spans 13 amino acids. CDR1 LNHNV and CDR2 YYDKDF come from the germline V gene (reference sequence). The CDR3 is CATSREVAGTQYF. Here the CDR3 DNA reads TGTGCCACCAGCAGGGAGGTTGCCGGGACCCAGTACTTC.

In its sample, this clonotype was seen a few times. J is TRBJ2-7 and V is TRBV29-1; D might be TRBD1 (5 bases). CDR3 length equals 14 residues. Germline loops: CDR1 SQVTM, CDR2 ANQGSEA. The ends were cut back, 2 bases at V and 2 bases at J, with 13 bases in the middle. The CDR3 DNA reads as TGCAGCGTTGAAATTCCGCAGGGAACCTACGAGCAGTACTTC. Translating it yields CSVEIPQGTYEQYF.

As regards this clonotype: An end of the junction differs from the germline gene, which may be a read error. The chain recombines TRBV29-1 with TRBJ2-2; D is possibly TRBD2 (6 bases). CDR1 SQVTM and CDR2 ANQGSEA come from the germline V gene. The CDR3 covers 14 residues. CDR3 in DNA: TGCAGCGTTGTCGGCGGGAAAAACACCGGGGAGCGGTTTTTT. Residues: CSVVGGKNTGERFF.

In nucleotides, the CDR3 is TGCAGTGCTAGGGGAGACCATCGGGGATTCGATCAGCCCCAGCATTTT. Protein: CSARGDHRGFDQPQHF. This chain joins TRBV20-1 and TRBJ1-5; D call uncertain. Germline CDR1 DFQATT, CDR2 SNEGSKA (reference sequence). CDR3 length: 16 residues. Trimming shortened V by 3 bases and J by 5 bases, and 20 bases separated the two germline ends.

This chain joins TRBV6-5 and TRBJ2-1; weak D call: TRBD2 (7 bases). The CDR3 runs to 15 residues. V dropped 3 bases and J dropped 6 bases, with 15 bases sitting between them. Germline V gives CDR1 MNHEY, CDR2 SVGAGI. In nucleotides, the CDR3 is TGTGCCAGCAGTTATGGGGGGGGGGCCTCCAATGAGCAGTTCTTC. This encodes CASSYGGGASNEQFF.

In its sample, this clonotype was seen a few times. This chain connects TRBV6-5 to TRBJ1-6; D unresolved. Looked up from germline, CDR1 is MNHEY and CDR2 is SVGAGI. Between the trimmed V and J ends, which lost 6 bases and 7 bases, there was a span of 10 bases. The CDR3 covers 13 residues. The CDR3 DNA sequence: TGTGCCAGCAGAATCGGGCTCAATTCACCCCTCCACTTT. Translated, it gives CASRIGLNSPLHF.

The genes are TRBV14 and TRBJ2-7; D may be TRBD1 (5 bases). CDR3 length equals 14 residues. V was clipped by 3 bases and J by 3 bases, with 12 bases between them. The germline gives CDR1 SGHDN, CDR2 FVKESK. For the CDR3, the DNA is TGTGCCAGCAGCCATATCCTCCAGGGCTACGAGCAGTACTTC. Protein sequence: CASSHILQGYEQYF.

This clonotype was seen more than once but under ten times. J is TRBJ2-3 and V is TRBV25-1; a possible D gene is TRBD1 (8 bases). The CDR3 runs 19 residues. Between the trimmed V and J ends, which lost 1 base and 1 base, there was a span of 21 bases. The germline CDR1 and CDR2 sequences are MGHDK and SYGVNS. The CDR3, as DNA: TGTGCCAGCAGTGAATTGGAACAGGGGGGGTTGTGGGGCACAGATACGCAGTATTTT. Amino acid sequence: CASSELEQGGLWGTDTQYF.

The chain has TRBV20-1 and TRBJ2-3; 9 bases align to TRBD2. The CDR3 loop spans 13 amino acids. CDR1 and CDR2 from the germline V gene are DFQATT and SNEGSKA (reference sequence). V was clipped by 5 bases and J by 4 bases; unmatched bases: 4. DNA for the CDR3: TGCAGTGCTGTAGCGGGGGACTCAGATACGCAGTATTTT. Protein product: CSAVAGDSDTQYF.

This CDR3 is CASSPQGAGTQYF. The DNA for the CDR3 is TGTGCCAGCAGCCCCCAGGGGGCAGGTACGCAGTATTTT. The chain joins TRBV7-2 to TRBJ2-3; TRBD1 matches 8 bases. After removal of 5 bases from V and 8 bases from J, the junction contained 6 bases not matched to a gene. The length of the CDR3 is 13 residues. Germline CDR1 SGHTA, CDR2 FQGNSA.

The chain recombines TRBV5-6 with TRBJ2-6; D is undetermined. Trimming stripped 1 base from V and 0 bases from J, with 8 bases between. From germline, CDR1 is SGHDT and CDR2 YYEEEE. The CDR3 contains 16 residues. The CDR3 DNA is TGTGCCAGCAGCTTGTGGGCGGACTCTGGGGCCAACGTCCTGACTTTC. Encoded protein: CASSLWADSGANVLTF.

On this clonotype itself: One end of the junction varies from germline; a read error may be responsible. The CDR3 spells CSVRGGTGGTDTQYF. The CDR3 nucleotides read TGCAGTGTTAGAGGGGGTACAGGGGGAACAGATACGCAGTATTTT. The rearrangement joins TRBV20-1 to TRBJ2-3, with TRBD1 matching over 8 bases. Germline CDR1 DFQATT, CDR2 SNEGSKA (reference sequence). The CDR3 extends over 15 amino acids.

The chain links TRBV4-3 to TRBJ1-3, with unresolved D. There are 15 residues in the CDR3. The V gene's germline CDR1 is LGHNA and CDR2 YSLEER. Trimming stripped 2 bases from V and 0 bases from J, with 8 bases between. CDR3 nucleotide sequence: TGCGCCAGCAGCCAAACCTACAGCTCTGGAAACACCATATATTTT. Translating it yields CASSQTYSSGNTIYF.

This clonotype was seen only a few times. This chain connects TRBV20-1 to TRBJ2-3; D might be TRBD1 or TRBD2, each matching 5 bases. Trimming took 5 bases from V and 5 from J, leaving 11 bases between them. Germline-derived CDR1 and CDR2 are DFQATT and SNEGSKA (reference sequence). This CDR3 region has 12 residues. The CDR3 is CSAPYGGDTQYF. The CDR3 DNA reads TGCAGTGCTCCCTATGGGGGAGATACGCAGTATTTT.

The chain couples TRBV7-9 to TRBJ2-3; D is unresolved. Germline CDR1 reads SEHNR; CDR2 reads FQNEAQ (reference sequence). The CDR3 spans 15 residues. Trimming stripped 0 bases from V and 6 bases from J, with 13 bases between. The CDR3 DNA sequence: TGTGCCAGCAGCTTAGCCTCCGGATTCACGGATACGCAGTATTTT. Its translation is CASSLASGFTDTQYF.

The rearrangement uses TRBV7-9 and TRBJ2-7, with D hard to call. The CDR3 extends over 14 amino acids. V was cut by 1 base and J by 2 bases, with 9 bases left in between. CDR1 is SEHNR, CDR2 FQNEAQ, per germline (reference sequence). CDR3 loop: CASSLGTATYEQYV. The CDR3 DNA reads TGTGCCAGCAGCTTAGGAACAGCCACCTACGAGCAGTACGTC.

Turning to this clonotype: A read error may be the cause here, since a much bigger clone is one base away. The gene calls are TRBV4-3 and TRBJ2-1, with 10 positions matching TRBD2. This CDR3 contains 16 residues. Germline V lookup: CDR1 LGHNA, CDR2 YSLEER. After removal of 1 base from V and 3 bases from J, the junction contained 3 bases not matched to a gene. The chain's CDR3 is CASSQVAGGRYNEQFF. CDR3 nucleotides: TGCGCCAGCAGCCAAGTAGCGGGGGGCCGCTACAATGAGCAGTTCTTC.

The chain couples TRBV15 to TRBJ2-1, with D possibly called TRBD1 or TRBD2 (5 bases each). The CDR3 covers 15 residues. With 1 base removed from V and 2 bases from J, the gap between germline ends came to 9 bases. Germline V gives CDR1 LNHNV, CDR2 YYDKDF (reference sequence). DNA for the CDR3: TGTGCCACCAGCAGAGTGGGGGTCGCCTACAATGAGCAGTTCTTC. This translates into CATSRVGVAYNEQFF. The whole variable domain, remainder taken from reference TRBV15 and TRBJ2-1, is DAMVIQNPRYQVTQFGKPVTLSCSQTLNHNVMYWYQQKSSQAPKLLFHYYDKDFNNEADTPDNFQSRRPNTSFCFLDIRSPGLGDTAMYLCATSRVGVAYNEQFFGPGTRLTVL.

The V call is TRBV15, the J call TRBJ1-1; perhaps TRBD1 as D (5 bases). CDR3 length: 17 residues. In germline, CDR1 is LNHNV, CDR2 YYDKDF (reference sequence). V was trimmed by 0 bases and J by 7 bases, leaving 21 bases between them. CDR3 amino acids: CATSRDPGVWVESEAFF. CDR3 in DNA: TGTGCCACCAGCAGAGATCCGGGGGTTTGGGTGGAAAGTGAAGCTTTCTTT.

This clonotype was seen a few times. The J gene is TRBJ2-1, the V gene TRBV7-3, with TRBD2 matching 9 bases. The trim removed 3 bases at V and 8 bases at J, leaving 11 bases unmatched. The CDR3 has 16 amino acids. CDR1 SGHTA and CDR2 FQGTGA come from the germline V gene. Here the CDR3 reads CASSLGTSPGIDEQFF. The CDR3 nucleotides read TGTGCCAGCAGCTTGGGGACTAGCCCGGGGATAGATGAGCAGTTCTTC.

Concerning this clonotype itself: At one boundary the junction diverges from the germline segment, which might be a read error. This chain uses TRBV29-1 with TRBJ1-1, with 9 bases identical to TRBD1. Germline V lookup: CDR1 SQVTM, CDR2 ANQGSEA. The CDR3 sequence is 13 residues long. The CDR3 is CSAEQGAGTEAFF. The CDR3 DNA follows: TGCAGCGCTGAACAGGGGGCAGGCACTGAAGCTTTCTTT.

The CDR3 sequence: CASSTSGGRSGANVLTF. In nucleotides, the CDR3 is TGCGCCAGCAGTACGTCAGGGGGCAGGAGTGGGGCCAACGTCCTGACTTTC. V is TRBV5-1 and J is TRBJ2-6; TRBD1 matches at 8 bases. The CDR3 consists of 17 residues. The junction had 10 bases not matched to a gene; V was cut back by 5 bases and J by 3 bases. Germline V gives CDR1 SGHRS, CDR2 YFSETQ.

Note on this clonotype: The junction departs from germline at one end; a sequencing error may be responsible. This sequence joins TRBV19 and TRBJ1-5; TRBD1 agrees at 8 bases. The CDR3 extends over 14 amino acids. CDR1 and CDR2 from the germline V gene are LNHDA and SQIVND (reference sequence). CDR3 region: CAVQGAYSNQPQHF. For the CDR3, the DNA is TGTGCCGTGCAGGGGGCGTATAGCAATCAACCCCAGCATTTT.

This clonotype was seen more than once but under ten times. The chain carries TRBV14 and TRBJ1-1; 10 bases agree with TRBD1. V gave up 7 bases and J gave up 1 base; unmatched junction bases: 12. The CDR3 is made up of 17 amino acids. Germline V gene sequence: CDR1 SGHDN, CDR2 FVKESK. The CDR3 here is CASNPGQGSMGNTEAFF. CDR3 in DNA: TGTGCCAGCAACCCGGGACAGGGGAGCATGGGGAACACTGAAGCTTTCTTT.

A few counts support this clonotype. V usage is TRBV5-8 and J usage is TRBJ2-1, with D perhaps TRBD2 (7 bases). This CDR3 contains 14 residues. Germline assignment: CDR1 SGHTS and CDR2 YDEGEE. V was trimmed by 0 bases and J by 9 bases, leaving 13 bases between them. The CDR3: CASSLGGGAFEQFF. In DNA form, the CDR3 reads TGTGCCAGCAGCTTGGGTGGGGGGGCTTTTGAGCAGTTCTTC.

In this sample, this clonotype turned up a few times. V gene TRBV20-1 combines with J gene TRBJ2-7, with D perhaps assigned TRBD1 or TRBD2 (6 bases each). From germline, CDR1 is DFQATT and CDR2 SNEGSKA (reference sequence). V was shortened by 6 bases and J by 0 bases, with 15 bases between the two germline ends. There are 14 residues in the CDR3. In nucleotides, the CDR3 is TGCAGTGCCAGGAGGGGGGCGAGCTCCTACGAGCAGTACTTC. This gives the protein CSARRGASSYEQYF.